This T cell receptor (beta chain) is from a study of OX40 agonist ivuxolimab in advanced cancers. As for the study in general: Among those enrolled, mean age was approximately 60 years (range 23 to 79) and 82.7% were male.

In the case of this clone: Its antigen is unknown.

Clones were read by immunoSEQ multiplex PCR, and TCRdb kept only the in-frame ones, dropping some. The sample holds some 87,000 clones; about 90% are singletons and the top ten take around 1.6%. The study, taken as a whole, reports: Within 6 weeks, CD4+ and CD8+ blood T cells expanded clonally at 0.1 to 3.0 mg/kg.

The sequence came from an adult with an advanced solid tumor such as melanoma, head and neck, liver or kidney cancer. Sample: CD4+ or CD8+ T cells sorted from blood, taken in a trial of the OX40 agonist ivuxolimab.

The CDR3 region has the DNA TGCGCCAGCAGCTTGGCCCCGGGGTTTGGTGAAAAACTGTTTTTT. Translation: CASSLAPGFGEKLFF. This chain joins TRBV5-1 and TRBJ1-4; D is unresolved. The ends were cut back, 0 bases at V and 7 bases at J, with 13 bases in the middle. The length of the CDR3 is 15 residues. CDR1 is SGHRS and CDR2 is YFSETQ in the germline V gene. The full variable domain, with the rest looked up from reference TRBV5-1 and TRBJ1-4, is KAGVTQTPRYLIKTRGQQVTLSCSPISGHRSVSWYQQTPGQGLQFLFEYFSETQRNKGNFPGRFSGRQFSNSRSEMNVSTLELGDSALYLCASSLAPGFGEKLFFGSGTQLSVL.